Following are 27 T cell receptor beta chains from one sample sequenced in a study of Graves' ophthalmopathy and Graves' hyperthyroidism. Investigators amplified TCR beta CDR3 regions from RNA transcripts. Second-round multiplex PCR followed a first-round RT-PCR using HTBI primers. MiXCR, applied by TCRdb to the multiplex PCR reads, yields one record per CDR3 protein. The sample yields some 200,000 distinct CDR3 sequences, roughly 27% seen once. The sequenced sample consisted of peripheral blood. The receptors stem from a man aged 50 to 59 with Graves' ophthalmopathy.

The chain carries TRBV30 and TRBJ1-1; D is undetermined. This CDR3 has 13 residues. The germline V gene has CDR1 GTSNPN and CDR2 SVGIG (reference sequence). Trimming cost V 2 bases and J 4 bases, with 11 bases left between them. The CDR3 region has the DNA TGTGCCTGGAGTTACGGTAGAGGCACTGAAGCTTTCTTT. Translating gives CAWSYGRGTEAFF.

This clonotype has a single count. The chain combines TRBV29-1 with TRBJ1-2; 9 bases match TRBD1. The CDR3 has 12 amino acids. V lost 3 bases to trimming and J lost 8 bases; unmatched junction nucleotides: 4. Looked up from germline, CDR1 is SQVTM and CDR2 is ANQGSEA. As DNA, the CDR3 is TGCAGCGTTGACGGACAGGGGAGCGGCTACACCTTC. Translated: CSVDGQGSGYTF.

V gene TRBV4-3 combines with J gene TRBJ2-5, with 11 bases matching TRBD2. Germline V lookup: CDR1 LGHNA, CDR2 YSLEER. The V gene end was trimmed by 5 bases and the J gene end by 2 bases; junction bases not matched to a gene: 13. CDR3 length equals 18 residues. The CDR3 DNA is TGCGCCAGCAGCTTCAGAAGAGAGACTAGCGGGGATCAAGAGACCCAGTACTTC. Translating it yields CASSFRRETSGDQETQYF.

Ten or more counts support this clonotype. This chain joins TRBV6-5 and TRBJ2-7; TRBD1 might be the D (5 bases). CDR3 length: 14 residues. CDR1 is MNHEY and CDR2 is SVGAGI in the germline V gene. The V and J ends lost 0 bases and 2 bases respectively, with 8 bases between them. The DNA of the CDR3 is TGTGCCAGCAGTTACTCTCAGGGTCCCTACGAGCAGTACTTC. Translation: CASSYSQGPYEQYF.

This clonotype was counted at least ten times. The chain employs TRBV10-1 and TRBJ2-7, with 9 bases that match TRBD2. The germline CDR1 and CDR2 sequences are WNHNN and SYGVQD (reference sequence). The CDR3 sequence is 15 residues long. The ends lost 0 bases at V and 6 bases at J; junction bases unmatched: 6. The CDR3: CASSESRLAGTEQYF. The CDR3 DNA reads TGCGCCAGCAGTGAGTCGCGGCTAGCGGGAACCGAGCAGTACTTC.

This clonotype has a count of ten or more. The genes are TRBV5-1 and TRBJ2-5; tentatively, D is TRBD2 (6 bases). The CDR3 totals 14 residues. Trimming took off 4 bases at V and 7 bases at J, with 17 bases between the two ends. Germline V gives CDR1 SGHRS, CDR2 YFSETQ. The chain's CDR3 is CASSPGGPALTQYF. The CDR3 region has the DNA TGCGCCAGCAGCCCCGGGGGTCCGGCTTTGACCCAGTACTTC.

This clonotype was picked up many times. V gene TRBV20-1 combines with J gene TRBJ2-5, with TRBD2 matching 10 bases. The CDR3 is 18 amino acids. Germline V gives CDR1 DFQATT, CDR2 SNEGSKA (reference sequence). The ends lost 0 bases at V and 1 base at J; junction bases unmatched: 11. The CDR3: CSARDHAGLAAFQETQYF. As DNA, the CDR3 is TGCAGTGCTAGAGATCACGCCGGACTAGCGGCTTTCCAAGAGACCCAGTACTTC.

This clonotype was counted at least ten times. The J gene is TRBJ1-1, the V gene TRBV7-2, with D possibly being TRBD1 (5 bases). V lost 5 bases and J lost 2, with 18 bases in between. The length of the CDR3 is 16 residues. CDR1 and CDR2 from the germline V gene are SGHTA and FQGNSA. The CDR3 here is CASSPLGGGGNTEAFF. CDR3 nucleotide sequence: TGTGCCAGCAGCCCCCTCGGGGGTGGGGGAAACACTGAAGCTTTCTTT. Combining the CDR3 with reference TRBV7-2 and TRBJ1-1 gives the whole variable domain GAGVSQSPSNKVTEKGKDVELRCDPISGHTALYWYRQSLGQGLEFLIYFQGNSAPDKSGLPSDRFSAERTGGSVSTLTIQRTQQEDSAVYLCASSPLGGGGNTEAFFGQGTRLTVV.

This chain uses TRBV20-1 with TRBJ2-5; D is ambiguous. The J call may not be correct, given that the DNA end is closer to TRBJ2-7. Looked up from germline, CDR1 is DFQATT and CDR2 is SNEGSKA (reference sequence). The CDR3 runs to 13 residues. The CDR3 region is CSASWRTSYEQYF. DNA for the CDR3: TGCAGTGCTAGCTGGCGGACCTCCTACGAGCAGTACTTC.

The sample holds many counts of this clonotype. A junction boundary mismatches the germline segment, possibly from a read error. This chain uses TRBV2 with TRBJ2-6, with D uncertain. In germline, CDR1 is SNHLY, CDR2 FYNNEI. CDR3 length: 18 amino acids. CDR3 nucleotide sequence: TGTACCAGCAGTGAACGGGCAACCCTAATCTCTGGGGCCAACGTCCTGACTTTC. This encodes CTSSERATLISGANVLTF.

The rearrangement links TRBV6-2 or TRBV6-3 to TRBJ1-1; perhaps TRBD1 as D (6 bases). Trimming left V 2 bases short and J 5 bases short, with 12 bases between. The CDR3 sequence is 14 residues long. Germline CDR1 and CDR2: MNHEY and SVGEGT. The CDR3 here is CASSYRGQRTEAFF. Here the CDR3 DNA reads TGTGCCAGCAGTTACCGAGGACAGCGAACTGAAGCTTTCTTT.

This clonotype has just a few counts. The gene calls are TRBV20-1 and TRBJ2-5; the match to TRBD1 covers 7 bases. This CDR3 comprises 15 residues. Germline assignment: CDR1 DFQATT and CDR2 SNEGSKA (reference sequence). The V and J ends lost 2 bases and 0 bases, in that order; junction bases with no gene match: 6. The CDR3 region is CSARRLTGYQETQYF. As DNA, the CDR3 is TGCAGTGCTAGAAGATTGACAGGGTACCAAGAGACCCAGTACTTC.

This clonotype was recorded once. The chain is built from TRBV7-2 and TRBJ2-4, with 8 bases aligning to TRBD1. Germline CDR1 is SGHTA and CDR2 is FQGNSA. This CDR3 is 15 amino acids long. J gave up 6 bases and V 3 bases, and 7 bases lay outside the gene matches. CDR3 loop: CASSLGTGTGNIQYF. DNA of the CDR3: TGTGCCAGCAGCTTGGGCACCGGGACAGGAAACATTCAGTACTTC.

The V gene is TRBV7-2, the J gene TRBJ2-7; 9 bases match TRBD2. The CDR3 length is 16 residues. Germline CDR1 reads SGHTA; CDR2 reads FQGNSA. V was clipped by 4 bases and J by 8 bases; unmatched bases: 15. CDR3 bases: TGTGCCAGCAGCTCTAGCGGGGACCACCGCCGCAACCAGCAGTACTTC. This encodes CASSSSGDHRRNQQYF.

This clonotype came up many times. V and J are TRBV7-8 and TRBJ1-1; tentatively, D is TRBD1 (6 bases). With 4 bases removed from V and 2 bases from J, the gap between germline ends came to 14 bases. The CDR3 runs 15 residues. Germline V gene data show CDR1 as SGHVS and CDR2 as FQNEAQ. This chain's CDR3 is CASSSDRRLNTEAFF. Written as DNA, the CDR3 is TGTGCCAGCAGCTCTGACAGGCGACTTAACACTGAAGCTTTCTTT.

The table lists this clonotype with a count of one. The genes are TRBV6-2 or TRBV6-3 and TRBJ2-7; 7 bases match TRBD2. The CDR3 is 14 amino acids. The trim removed 6 bases at V and 4 bases at J, leaving 9 bases unmatched. CDR1 is MNHEY and CDR2 is SVGEGT in the germline V gene. As DNA, the CDR3 is TGTGCCAGCAGATTCGGGGGGAGCACATACGAGCAGTACTTC. It is translated as CASRFGGSTYEQYF.

This clonotype was seen ten or more times. V gene TRBV10-3 combines with J gene TRBJ2-2, with 7 bases identical to TRBD2. V shed 7 bases and J 3 bases; nucleotides not matched to a gene: 8. There are 15 residues in the CDR3. Germline V gene data show CDR1 as ENHRY and CDR2 as SYGVKD. CDR3 DNA sequence: TGTGCCATCATCCCAGTTGGGGGGGACACCGGGGAGCTGTTTTTT. It translates to CAIIPVGGDTGELFF.

This clonotype was detected ten times or more. In nucleotides, the CDR3 is TGTGCCAGCAGTTACCTACTGACAGGGCGCTATGGCTACACCTTC. Its protein is CASSYLLTGRYGYTF. This chain connects TRBV6-2 or TRBV6-3 to TRBJ1-2; 7 bases fit TRBD1. The CDR3 is 15 residues long. Germline loops: CDR1 MNHEY, CDR2 SVGEGT. The J segment lost 4 bases and the V segment lost 2 bases, leaving 7 bases of the junction unmatched.

This clonotype was found many times. The V call is TRBV28, the J call TRBJ1-5, with a weak D call TRBD1 (6 bases). Between the trimmed V and J ends, which lost 8 bases and 4 bases, there was a span of 9 bases. The CDR3 length is 12 residues. Germline CDR1 and CDR2: MDHEN and SYDVKM. DNA of the CDR3: TGTGCCAGCCGGACAGCAAATCAGCCCCAGCATTTT. It codes for CASRTANQPQHF.

This clonotype has at least ten counts. The chain joins TRBV12-3 or TRBV12-4 to TRBJ2-2; D gene uncertain. The CDR3 has 10 residues. The V gene lost 11 bases and the J gene lost 5 bases, with 6 bases spanning the gap. The CDR3 DNA reads TGTGCCTCCGGAACCGGGGAGCTGTTTTTT. It is translated as CASGTGELFF.

This clonotype occurred many times. This chain joins TRBV5-1 and TRBJ2-5; D remains ambiguous. Germline values: CDR1 SGHRS, CDR2 YFSETQ. The CDR3 contains 13 residues. The V and J ends lost 4 bases and 3 bases respectively, with 10 bases between them. The CDR3 here is CASSPAAEETQYF. As DNA, the CDR3 is TGCGCCAGCAGCCCGGCGGCGGAAGAGACCCAGTACTTC.

This clonotype was recorded at least ten times. The chain carries TRBV20-1 and TRBJ2-5; no clear D gene. With 2 bases removed from V and 3 bases from J, the gap between germline ends came to 13 bases. This CDR3 has 14 residues. CDR1 is DFQATT, CDR2 SNEGSKA, per germline (reference sequence). The CDR3 DNA reads as TGCAGTGCTAGATGGGCAGGAGCCAAAGAGACCCAGTACTTC. Its translation: CSARWAGAKETQYF.

In this sample, this clonotype turned up many times. This chain links TRBV29-1 with TRBJ1-1, with TRBD1 identical over 7 bases. Germline CDR1 and CDR2: SQVTM and ANQGSEA. V lost 6 bases, J lost 1 base, and 5 bases stayed unmatched. The CDR3 loop spans 13 amino acids. The CDR3 DNA sequence: TGCAGCGTACCGGGACAGACGAACACTGAAGCTTTCTTT. Amino acids: CSVPGQTNTEAFF.

J is TRBJ2-7 and V is TRBV6-2 or TRBV6-3; D is ambiguous. CDR3 length equals 14 residues. Germline V gene data show CDR1 as MNHEY and CDR2 as SVGEGT. Trimming cost V 6 bases and J 1 base, with 13 bases left between them. For the CDR3, the DNA is TGTGCCAGCAGCACCCTACTACAGTCCTACGAGCAGTACTTC. Amino acid sequence: CASSTLLQSYEQYF.

This clonotype showed up many times. The chain combines TRBV7-2 with TRBJ2-5; 7 positions match TRBD2. Germline V gene sequence: CDR1 SGHTA, CDR2 FQGNSA. V dropped 1 base and J dropped 5; count of bases not matched to a gene: 4. The CDR3 extends over 14 amino acids. The CDR3 reads CASSLESGRETQYF. CDR3 in DNA: TGTGCCAGCAGCTTAGAATCCGGGAGGGAGACCCAGTACTTC.

This clonotype was seen ten or more times. The J gene is TRBJ2-5, the V gene TRBV2; tentatively, D is TRBD1 or TRBD2 (5 bases each). CDR1 SNHLY and CDR2 FYNNEI come from the germline V gene. V was clipped by 7 bases and J by 4 bases, with 13 bases between them. CDR3 length: 13 amino acids. The CDR3 nucleotides are TGTGCCAGCATTCGGGACCAACGAGAGACCCAGTACTTC. Protein product: CASIRDQRETQYF.

This clonotype was counted ten times or more. The chain uses TRBV5-5 and TRBJ1-1; 7 bases line up with TRBD1. V dropped 7 bases and J dropped 0; count of bases not matched to a gene: 12. From germline, CDR1 is SGHKS and CDR2 YYEKEE (reference sequence). The CDR3 has 16 residues. The CDR3 nucleotides are TGTGCCAGCGGTTCAAGGGGGCGAGTAATGAACACTGAAGCTTTCTTT. Residues: CASGSRGRVMNTEAFF.